The 26 T cell receptor beta chains given below trace back to one sample, sequenced in a study of identifying expanded T cells in peripheral blood. The protocol was immunoSEQ multiplex PCR, while the TCRdb copy is restricted to in-frame clones and leaves out a portion. The table lists over 75,000 clones, more than 70% of them singletons. Material: blood. The receptor source for this set is a person aged 18-70 years in good health.

The CDR3 region is CASSHSGLAGGLDTQYF. The CDR3 bases are TGTGCCAGCTCACACTCCGGACTAGCGGGGGGGCTGGATACGCAGTATTTT. The J gene is TRBJ2-3, the V gene TRBV18, with 15 bases that match TRBD2. The CDR3 length is 17 residues. V gave up 4 bases and J gave up 6 bases; unmatched junction bases: 8. Germline V CDR1 and CDR2: KGHSH, LQKENI.

The J gene is TRBJ1-3, the V gene TRBV7-9; TRBD1 aligns across 8 bases. Looked up from germline, CDR1 is SEHNR and CDR2 is FQNEAQ (reference sequence). This CDR3 region has 19 residues. Trimming removed 0 bases from V and 1 base from J; junction bases left unmatched: 11. The chain's CDR3 is CASSLARLGRGRSGNTIYF. CDR3 DNA sequence: TGTGCCAGCAGCTTAGCGCGTCTCGGCAGGGGGCGATCTGGAAACACCATATATTTT.

The chain combines TRBV27 with TRBJ2-5; D is perhaps TRBD2 (6 bases). The germline CDR1 and CDR2 sequences are MNHEY and SMNVEV (reference sequence). CDR3 length equals 15 residues. Trimming took 6 bases from V and 5 from J, leaving 19 bases between them. The CDR3 sequence is CASSHEPRLAETQYF. CDR3 coding DNA: TGTGCCAGCAGCCACGAGCCGCGGCTAGCGGAGACCCAGTACTTC.

The gene calls are TRBV10-3 and TRBJ2-7; perhaps TRBD2 as D (5 bases). V lost 6 bases to trimming and J lost 5 bases, with 14 bases between them. The CDR3 runs 13 residues. Per germline, CDR1 ENHRY and CDR2 SYGVKD. DNA of the CDR3: TGTGCCATCAGGACAAACCCCGGGGACGAGCAGTACTTC. Amino acids: CAIRTNPGDEQYF.

The V and J genes are TRBV5-4 and TRBJ2-5; the D is unclear. The CDR3 runs 12 residues. V lost 0 bases, J lost 1 base, and 1 base lay in between. Germline lookup yields CDR1 SGHNT and CDR2 YYREEE (reference sequence). CDR3 DNA sequence: TGTGCCAGCAGCTTGGGCCAAGAGACCCAGTACTTC. The encoded protein is CASSLGQETQYF.

The rearrangement joins TRBV28 to TRBJ1-2; D might be TRBD1 (6 bases). In germline, CDR1 is MDHEN, CDR2 SYDVKM. There are 15 residues in the CDR3. The germline V and J ends were trimmed by 8 bases and 5 bases, with 21 bases remaining between them. The CDR3 spells CASWYLGQPTYGYTF. Written as DNA, the CDR3 is TGTGCCAGCTGGTACCTTGGACAGCCCACATATGGCTACACCTTC.

This chain connects TRBV2 to TRBJ2-3; TRBD2 matches at 11 bases. Germline values: CDR1 SNHLY, CDR2 FYNNEI. The CDR3 spans 16 residues. J was trimmed by 0 bases and V by 6 bases; bases with no gene match: 5. CDR3 loop: CASRLGTSGSTDTQYF. The CDR3 DNA reads as TGTGCCAGCAGACTTGGGACTAGCGGAAGCACAGATACGCAGTATTTT.

This CDR3 reads CASSLDGDHEQYF. The CDR3 nucleotides read TGTGCCAGCAGCTTAGATGGGGACCACGAGCAGTACTTC. The chain couples TRBV7-9 to TRBJ2-7; tentatively, D is TRBD1 or TRBD2 (5 bases each). CDR1 is SEHNR, CDR2 FQNEAQ, per germline (reference sequence). The CDR3 is 13 residues long. V lost 1 base and J lost 5, with 9 bases in between.

The chain recombines TRBV6-4 with TRBJ2-3; D is perhaps TRBD1 (6 bases). This CDR3 spans 13 amino acids. V lost 6 bases and J lost 3, with 10 bases in between. Germline V CDR1 and CDR2: MRHNA, SNTAGT. CDR3 sequence reads: CASSRTETDTQYF. The DNA for the CDR3 is TGTGCCAGCAGCCGGACAGAGACAGATACGCAGTATTTT.

In this sample, this clone turned up a few times. The chain links TRBV30 to TRBJ1-1, with no clear D. Germline lookup yields CDR1 GTSNPN and CDR2 SVGIG (reference sequence). The V and J ends lost 0 bases and 3 bases respectively, with 11 bases between them. The length of the CDR3 is 14 residues. The CDR3 nucleotides read TGTGCCTGGAGTGTACGAGTACGGGACACTGAAGCTTTCTTT. Translating it yields CAWSVRVRDTEAFF.

The CDR3 bases are TGTGCCAGCAGCCAAGATTGGCTAGCGGGAGGGTACAATGAGCAGTTCTTC. Protein sequence: CASSQDWLAGGYNEQFF. The rearrangement uses TRBV4-2 and TRBJ2-1, with 12 bases fitting TRBD2. Trimming removed 0 bases from V and 4 bases from J; junction bases left unmatched: 4. From germline, CDR1 is LGHNA and CDR2 YNFKEQ. The CDR3 has 17 residues.

This clone was counted only a few times. V usage is TRBV28 and J usage is TRBJ1-2; the D gene is possibly TRBD1 (5 bases). This CDR3 is built from 12 residues. Looked up from germline, CDR1 is MDHEN and CDR2 is SYDVKM. Trimming shortened V by 8 bases and J by 4 bases, and 11 bases separated the two germline ends. CDR3 sequence: CASHWDGYGYTF. CDR3 nucleotides: TGTGCCAGCCATTGGGACGGCTATGGCTACACCTTC.

The genes are TRBV7-9 and TRBJ2-6; D not resolved. This CDR3 spans 17 amino acids. Per germline, CDR1 SEHNR and CDR2 FQNEAQ (reference sequence). V lost 4 bases and J 0 bases, leaving 13 bases between the germline ends. CDR3 sequence: CASSSGTSSSGANVLTF. Here the CDR3 DNA reads TGTGCCAGCAGCTCCGGAACTTCGAGCTCTGGGGCCAACGTCCTGACTTTC.

The V gene is TRBV4-1, the J gene TRBJ2-1; D not certain. Trimming took off 0 bases at V and 4 bases at J, with 13 bases between the two ends. This CDR3 is built from 16 residues. Germline CDR1 is MGHRA and CDR2 is YSYEKL. Written as DNA, the CDR3 is TGCGCCAGCAGCCAAGATCCAGACGACGTGTACAATGAGCAGTTCTTC. Its protein is CASSQDPDDVYNEQFF.

V gene TRBV9 combines with J gene TRBJ2-1, with a weak D call TRBD2 (5 bases). Trimming took 9 bases from V and 1 from J, leaving 8 bases between them. This CDR3 is built from 12 residues. The V gene's germline CDR1 is SGDLS and CDR2 YYNGEE. CDR3 bases: TGTGCCATTCGGGGTTCCTACAATGAGCAGTTCTTC. It is translated as CAIRGSYNEQFF.

J is TRBJ1-5 and V is TRBV5-4; D is unresolved. Germline V CDR1 and CDR2: SGHNT, YYREEE (reference sequence). This CDR3 region has 14 residues. Trimming removed 0 bases from V and 7 bases from J, with 11 bases in between. CDR3 sequence: CASSLGGVRQPQHF. The CDR3 coding sequence is TGTGCCAGCAGCTTGGGCGGGGTCCGGCAGCCCCAGCATTTT.

This clone was counted a few times. V gene TRBV5-4 combines with J gene TRBJ1-6, with TRBD1 identical over 7 bases. CDR1 and CDR2 (germline): SGHNT, YYREEE (reference sequence). The V segment lost 3 bases and the J segment 0 bases; nucleotides outside the gene matches: 9. The CDR3 sequence is 18 residues long. DNA for the CDR3: TGTGCCAGCAGCTCGTCCAAGACAGGGAGCTCCTATAATTCACCCCTCCACTTT. Its translation: CASSSSKTGSSYNSPLHF.

The rearrangement joins TRBV29-1 to TRBJ2-1, with a possible D match to TRBD1 (6 bases). Germline loops: CDR1 SQVTM, CDR2 ANQGSEA. V lost 1 base, J lost 3 bases, and 16 bases lay in between. The CDR3 runs to 16 residues. CDR3 region: CSVEGLSGTNYNEQFF. CDR3 DNA: TGCAGCGTTGAAGGATTATCCGGGACAAACTACAATGAGCAGTTCTTC.

This chain connects TRBV28 to TRBJ2-7, with D tentatively TRBD1 (5 bases). The CDR3 has 13 residues. Trimming left V 2 bases short and J 3 bases short, with 8 bases between. The germline V gene has CDR1 MDHEN and CDR2 SYDVKM. This chain's CDR3 is CASSLQDNYEQYF. For the CDR3, the DNA is TGTGCCAGCAGTTTACAGGACAACTACGAGCAGTACTTC.

The rearrangement joins TRBV9 to TRBJ2-1; 9 bases align to TRBD1. CDR3 length equals 15 residues. V lost 4 bases, J lost 2 bases, and 4 bases stayed unmatched. Germline CDR1 reads SGDLS; CDR2 reads YYNGEE. The CDR3 sequence is CASSYRDRAYNEQFF. CDR3 sequence (DNA): TGTGCCAGCAGCTACCGGGACAGGGCCTACAATGAGCAGTTCTTC.

This sequence joins TRBV5-5 and TRBJ1-2; 7 bases line up with TRBD1. The CDR3 spans 15 residues. Germline assignment: CDR1 SGHKS and CDR2 YYEKEE (reference sequence). V trimming: 3 bases; J trimming: 7 bases; junction bases outside the gene matches: 12. CDR3 in amino acids: CASSSGTVTLGGYTF. The CDR3 DNA reads TGTGCCAGCAGCTCCGGGACAGTCACCCTGGGTGGCTACACCTTC.

The chain links TRBV2 to TRBJ2-5; unclear D gene. The CDR3 is 11 amino acids. Germline V gene data show CDR1 as SNHLY and CDR2 as FYNNEI. Trimming stripped 5 bases from V and 4 bases from J, with 5 bases between. The CDR3, as DNA: TGTGCCAGCAGTATTAGAGAGACCCAGTACTTC. Translating it yields CASSIRETQYF.

The chain employs TRBV5-5 and TRBJ2-7; TRBD2 is a possible D gene (5 bases). Germline CDR1 reads SGHKS; CDR2 reads YYEKEE (reference sequence). The V gene lost 4 bases and the J gene lost 5 bases, with 16 bases spanning the gap. There are 14 residues in the CDR3. The CDR3 DNA is TGTGCCAGCAGCCAAGACCAGGAGGTCGACGAGCAGTACTTC. This codes for CASSQDQEVDEQYF.

J is TRBJ2-2 and V is TRBV4-3, with D possibly TRBD1 on 6 matching bases. Germline V CDR1 and CDR2: LGHNA, YSLEER. Trimming took off 1 base at V and 5 bases at J, with 14 bases between the two ends. The length of the CDR3 is 16 residues. The DNA for the CDR3 is TGCGCCAGCAGCCAAGTAATAAACAGGGATACCGGGGAGCTGTTTTTT. This translates into CASSQVINRDTGELFF.

The J gene is TRBJ1-2, the V gene TRBV9; TRBD1 agrees at 7 bases. This CDR3 contains 14 residues. The germline gives CDR1 SGDLS, CDR2 YYNGEE. The V segment lost 0 bases and the J segment 4 bases; nucleotides outside the gene matches: 3. DNA of the CDR3: TGTGCCAGCAGCGTAGCCAGGGGGATCTATGGCTACACCTTC. Encoded protein: CASSVARGIYGYTF.

CDR3 sequence: CASSLVLNTEAFF. In DNA form, the CDR3 reads TGTGCCAGCAGCTTGGTCCTAAACACTGAAGCTTTCTTT. The chain combines TRBV5-4 with TRBJ1-1; no clear D gene. Germline CDR1 and CDR2: SGHNT and YYREEE (reference sequence). CDR3 size: 13 residues. Trimming cost V 0 bases and J 2 bases, with 5 bases left between them.